The T cell receptor (beta chain) under discussion was sequenced for a study of T cells after yellow fever vaccination. In the study overall: The authors prepared low-cell-number fractions using SMART-Seq v4 Ultra Low Input.

Turning to this clonotype: Its specificity is not known.

V was cut by 1 base and J by 8 bases, with 11 bases left in between. The germline V gene encodes CDR1 MNHEY and CDR2 SVGAGI. This CDR3 contains 13 residues. Template switching by 5'RACE produced TCR cDNA, adding a universal primer site and UMIs. Via MiXCR, TCRdb re-called the 5' RACE reads, giving one row per CDR3 protein. The repertoire holds about 630,000 distinct CDR3 sequences, with 9% to 15% as singletons. Notes on the study in general: The booster response re-showed most primary clones: around 96% CD4, approximately 90% CD8. Weaker, the secondary response had a peak occurring faster, on day 5 versus 15.

This sample comprised PBMCs, obtained on the day of the yellow fever booster vaccination. V gene TRBV6-5 combines with J gene TRBJ1-2; unclear D gene. The receptor was derived from a man aged 30-40 years who received the YFV17D yellow fever vaccine. This CDR3 reads CASSYYGRNGYTF. CDR3 nucleotide sequence: TGTGCCAGCAGTTACTACGGTCGAAACGGCTACACCTTC.